This TCR beta chain was found in a study of T cells and Merkel cell carcinoma outcomes. Study-level findings and limits: In Merkel cell carcinoma, repertoire and T-cell density reportedly predicted outcomes.

Between the trimmed V and J ends, which lost 3 bases and 3 bases, there was a span of 12 bases. Looked up from germline, CDR1 is LGHNA and CDR2 is YSLEER. CDR3 length: 14 residues. The assay was immunoSEQ multiplex PCR, and TCRdb's table has in-frame clones only and misses some. The sample has 5,000 to 8,000 clones, around 90% seen once. A note on this clone: The antigen is undetermined.

V is TRBV4-3 and J is TRBJ2-7; the D is unclear. Sequences were obtained from tumor tissue from Merkel cell carcinoma. The receptor was isolated from a human donor with Merkel cell carcinoma. The CDR3: CASSQSRAIYEQYF. In DNA, the CDR3 is TGCGCCAGCAGCCAGAGCCGGGCAATCTACGAGCAGTACTTC.